Shown below are 23 T cell receptor beta chains from a single sample sequenced in a study of blood T cell repertoires in COVID-19. Some clones are missing from TCRdb's copy, which holds only in-frame ones; the method was immunoSEQ multiplex PCR. The sample lists about 390,000 clones, around 87% occurring once. Material for sequencing was peripheral blood. The origin of the receptors is a woman in her sixties or seventies with COVID-19, enrolled during active disease.

This clone was seen a single time. The chain carries TRBV4-1 and TRBJ2-1, with TRBD1 matching 9 bases. V lost 2 bases, J lost 3 bases, and 8 bases stayed unmatched. The CDR3 length is 17 residues. Germline CDR1 MGHRA, CDR2 YSYEKL. The CDR3 loop is CASSQLVQGADYNEQFF. CDR3 bases: TGCGCCAGCAGCCAACTAGTACAGGGGGCGGACTACAATGAGCAGTTCTTC.

This chain links TRBV5-1 with TRBJ1-6; the D is unclear. The length of the CDR3 is 15 residues. Germline V gene sequence: CDR1 SGHRS, CDR2 YFSETQ. V was clipped by 0 bases and J by 13 bases, with 17 bases between them. This CDR3 reads CASSLAGGGVDPLHF. CDR3 sequence (DNA): TGCGCCAGCAGCTTGGCGGGTGGCGGAGTAGATCCCCTCCACTTT.

V usage is TRBV13 and J usage is TRBJ1-1; D is possibly TRBD1 (6 bases). This CDR3 has 12 residues. The V and J ends lost 5 bases and 8 bases respectively, with 12 bases between them. In germline, CDR1 is PRHDT, CDR2 FYEKMQ (reference sequence). CDR3 bases: TGTGCCAGCAGCCCCCCCCAGGGGGAAGCTTTCTTT. Translation gives CASSPPQGEAFF.

This clone was observed once. V is TRBV19 and J is TRBJ2-5, with D possibly TRBD1 on 7 matching bases. Germline lookup yields CDR1 LNHDA and CDR2 SQIVND (reference sequence). This CDR3 spans 13 amino acids. The V gene lost 8 bases and the J gene lost 2 bases, with 12 bases spanning the gap. CDR3 sequence: CASSGGPQETQYF. The CDR3 region has the DNA TGTGCCAGTTCAGGGGGGCCTCAAGAGACCCAGTACTTC.

V and J are TRBV29-1 and TRBJ1-2; a possible D gene is TRBD1 (6 bases). The germline V gene has CDR1 SQVTM and CDR2 ANQGSEA. This CDR3 has 15 amino acids. Trimming cost V 7 bases and J 8 bases, with 26 bases left between them. The CDR3 bases are TGCAGCGCTGGGGGGGGGCGCAATGATCGGGAAGGCTACACCTTC. Protein: CSAGGGRNDREGYTF.

V gene TRBV30 combines with J gene TRBJ1-1; 9 positions match TRBD1. The CDR3 contains 13 residues. The V gene's germline CDR1 is GTSNPN and CDR2 SVGIG (reference sequence). V was clipped by 3 bases and J by 11 bases; unmatched bases: 10. CDR3 nucleotides: TGTGCCTGGAGGAGATTAGGGGACAGGGAGGCTTTCTTT. This encodes CAWRRLGDREAFF.

J is TRBJ1-5 and V is TRBV2, with TRBD1 matching over 7 bases. The CDR3 extends over 14 amino acids. After removal of 3 bases from V and 7 bases from J, the junction contained 6 bases not matched to a gene. Germline V gene data show CDR1 as SNHLY and CDR2 as FYNNEI. The CDR3 here is CASSDEGAQQPQHF. DNA of the CDR3: TGTGCCAGCAGTGATGAGGGGGCACAGCAGCCCCAGCATTTT.

Comment on this clone: Other DNA sequences in the sample encode the same CDR3. The V gene is TRBV19, the J gene TRBJ1-2; 8 positions agree with TRBD1. V trimming: 9 bases; J trimming: 6 bases; junction bases outside the gene matches: 3. Germline CDR1 is LNHDA and CDR2 is SQIVND (reference sequence). This CDR3 has 11 amino acids. This CDR3 is CASRQGNGYTF. The CDR3 nucleotides are TGTGCCAGCCGACAGGGGAATGGCTACACCTTC. Together with reference TRBV19 and TRBJ1-2, the CDR3 gives the full variable domain: DGGITQSPKYLFRKEGQNVTLSCEQNLNHDAMYWYRQDPGQGLRLIYYSQIVNDFQKGDIAEGYSVSREKKESFPLTVTSAQKNPTAFYLCASRQGNGYTFGSGTRLTVV.

V and J are TRBV4-1 and TRBJ1-1; D uncertain. V lost 0 bases and J 3 bases, leaving 8 bases between the germline ends. The CDR3 consists of 14 residues. The germline gives CDR1 MGHRA, CDR2 YSYEKL. DNA for the CDR3: TGCGCCAGCAGCCAAGAAGAGGCCGACACTGAAGCTTTCTTT. This encodes CASSQEEADTEAFF.

This sequence joins TRBV25-1 and TRBJ1-2, with a weak D call TRBD1 (5 bases). CDR3 length equals 13 residues. Germline CDR1 is MGHDK and CDR2 is SYGVNS. The V gene lost 3 bases and the J gene lost 7 bases, with 12 bases spanning the gap. The CDR3 region has the DNA TGTGCCAGCAGTGATCGCCAGGGATCTGGCTACACCTTC. Amino acids: CASSDRQGSGYTF.

This chain joins TRBV13 and TRBJ2-3; 7 positions agree with TRBD2. Trimming took 3 bases from V and 0 from J; bases not matched to a gene: 6. Germline V gives CDR1 PRHDT, CDR2 FYEKMQ (reference sequence). The CDR3 covers 16 residues. The CDR3 nucleotides read TGTGCCAGCAGCTTGGGTACTAGCGAGAGCACAGATACGCAGTATTTT. Translated: CASSLGTSESTDTQYF.

The V gene is TRBV7-6, the J gene TRBJ2-3; 15 nucleotides align to TRBD2. With 4 bases clipped from V and 8 bases from J, the junction kept 7 bases outside the gene matches. The CDR3 length is 16 residues. The germline V gene has CDR1 SGHVS and CDR2 FNYEAQ. The CDR3 sequence: CASSSGLAGGRGTQYF. The CDR3, as DNA: TGTGCCAGCAGCTCCGGACTAGCGGGGGGGCGAGGTACGCAGTATTTT.

This clone was seen a few times. The chain uses TRBV4-2 and TRBJ2-6, with D unclear. The CDR3 is 16 amino acids. Trimming took 3 bases from V and 0 from J, leaving 9 bases between them. Germline lookup yields CDR1 LGHNA and CDR2 YNFKEQ. DNA for the CDR3: TGTGCCAGCAGCCAGGTGTCGCGCTCTGGGGCCAACGTCCTGACTTTC. Encoded protein: CASSQVSRSGANVLTF.

V gene TRBV5-1 combines with J gene TRBJ2-5; the D gene is possibly TRBD2 (6 bases). Trimming pared 3 bases from V and 5 bases from J, leaving 8 bases between. CDR1 SGHRS and CDR2 YFSETQ come from the germline V gene. The CDR3 runs 12 residues. As DNA, the CDR3 is TGCGCCAGCAGCTCTGGGAGGGAGACCCAGTACTTC. It encodes CASSSGRETQYF.

The chain has TRBV5-8 and TRBJ2-5, with 9 bases lining up with TRBD2. Germline CDR1 and CDR2: SGHTS and YDEGEE. This CDR3 comprises 16 residues. After removal of 3 bases from V and 1 base from J, the junction contained 7 bases not matched to a gene. CDR3 sequence (DNA): TGTGCCAGCAGCTGGAAGCGGGGGGCCTCCCAAGAGACCCAGTACTTC. Translated, it gives CASSWKRGASQETQYF.

The chain combines TRBV11-2 with TRBJ1-3; 7 bases are shared with TRBD1. Per germline, CDR1 SGHAT and CDR2 FQNNGV. The V gene end was trimmed by 4 bases and the J gene end by 2 bases; junction bases not matched to a gene: 5. This CDR3 region has 15 residues. CDR3 residues: CASSSWQGAGNTIYF. CDR3 DNA sequence: TGTGCCAGCAGCTCATGGCAGGGGGCTGGAAACACCATATATTTT.

This chain joins TRBV12-3 or TRBV12-4 and TRBJ2-5; 10 bases align to TRBD2. This CDR3 region has 13 residues. The V segment lost 6 bases and the J segment 7 bases; nucleotides outside the gene matches: 5. The CDR3 DNA reads TGTGCCAGCAGCCGAAGCGGGGGGGCGACCCAGTACTTC. This translates into CASSRSGGATQYF.

Concerning this clone: The sample has other DNA sequences that encode this CDR3 too. The chain combines TRBV6-5 with TRBJ1-1; D not certain. V was cut by 9 bases and J by 1 base, with 6 bases left in between. Germline V gene sequence: CDR1 MNHEY, CDR2 SVGAGI. The CDR3 totals 11 residues. CDR3 nucleotide sequence: TGTGCCAGTCAGTCGAACACTGAAGCTTTCTTT. This codes for CASQSNTEAFF.

To note about this clone: This CDR3 is also generated by other DNA sequences in the sample. The genes are TRBV5-1 and TRBJ2-2; the D gene is possibly TRBD2 (5 bases). The germline V gene has CDR1 SGHRS and CDR2 YFSETQ. V dropped 2 bases and J dropped 1 base, with 9 bases sitting between them. This CDR3 contains 15 residues. Here the CDR3 reads CASSFLAGNTGELFF. CDR3 nucleotide sequence: TGCGCCAGCAGCTTCCTGGCGGGGAACACCGGGGAGCTGTTTTTT.

V is TRBV5-6 and J is TRBJ2-7; 7 bases are a match to TRBD1. J gave up 3 bases and V 4 bases, and 16 bases lay outside the gene matches. The germline CDR1 and CDR2 sequences are SGHDT and YYEEEE. There are 17 residues in the CDR3. The CDR3 protein is CASSQSSQGTVIYEQYF. DNA of the CDR3: TGTGCCAGCAGCCAGTCCTCACAGGGGACGGTAATCTACGAGCAGTACTTC. The variable domain in full, with the rest retrieved from reference TRBV5-6 and TRBJ2-7, is DAGVTQSPTHLIKTRGQQVTLRCSPKSGHDTVSWYQQALGQGPQFIFQYYEEEERQRGNFPDRFSGHQFPNYSSELNVNALLLGDSALYLCASSQSSQGTVIYEQYFGPGTRLTVT.

This clone came up once. V and J are TRBV7-2 and TRBJ1-2; 8 nucleotides align to TRBD1. The V and J ends lost 3 bases and 6 bases, in that order; junction bases with no gene match: 6. CDR3 length: 14 residues. The germline V gene has CDR1 SGHTA and CDR2 FQGNSA. The CDR3 region is CASSFTQGVDGYTF. The CDR3, as DNA: TGTGCCAGCAGCTTTACACAGGGGGTGGATGGCTACACCTTC.

The genes are TRBV10-3 and TRBJ1-5, with D possibly matching TRBD1 (5 bases). Germline lookup yields CDR1 ENHRY and CDR2 SYGVKD. Deletions cut 10 bases from V and 7 bases from J, with 17 bases between. This CDR3 is built from 13 residues. The CDR3 region has the DNA TGTGCCAGCGTAGGGGACTCCAGACAGCCCCAGCATTTT. It translates to CASVGDSRQPQHF.

The V call is TRBV2, the J call TRBJ2-6, with TRBD1 as a possible D gene (5 bases). This CDR3 contains 17 residues. From germline, CDR1 is SNHLY and CDR2 FYNNEI. The V gene lost 6 bases and the J gene lost 2 bases, with 17 bases spanning the gap. Here the CDR3 DNA reads TGTGCCAGCAGGGCAGGGAAGGGGCCTCCTGGGGCCAACGTCCTGACTTTC. It translates to CASRAGKGPPGANVLTF.